In its sample, the clone carrying this TCR beta chain was seen once. What it recognizes is unknown. It was with 60 Vbeta and 13 Jbeta primers that the PCR ran. In the original workflow: Later reanalysis found about 78 million unique TCR beta chains, roughly 10 million of them shared. Libraries were prepared by immunoSEQ multiplex PCR; TCRdb keeps only in-frame clonotypes and omits some of them. The DNA was the basis for D and trimming; V, J and clone size are from that table. Of about 180,000 clones detected, 77% appear once; the ten largest clones hold less than 1.5%. The ends lost 8 bases at V and 1 base at J; junction bases unmatched: 5. Germline CDR1 reads MNHNY; CDR2 reads SVGAGI (reference sequence). The CDR3 covers 15 residues. These data belong to a study of cytomegalovirus exposure and HLA in healthy donors. Study findings and constraints: In a later analysis, at a false discovery rate of 0.05, approximately 16,000 TCR beta sequences matched HLA alleles. The authors listed 164 TCR beta chains as cytomegalovirus-associated.

The genes are TRBV6-6 and TRBJ2-3; TRBD2 agrees at 11 bases. Sequencing was performed on PBMCs. The source of this sequence is a man aged 18 to 29 in good health and CMV-seronegative. The CDR3 bases are TGTGCCAGCGGGATACTAGCGGGGGGCACAGATACGCAGTATTTT. Translation: CASGILAGGTDTQYF.